The 30 T cell receptor beta chains reported below all come from one sample, sequenced in a study of T cell responses to AZD1222 COVID-19 vaccine. Sequencing used immunoSEQ multiplex PCR; TCRdb keeps in-frame clones, though not all of them. The sample shows some 150,000 clones, 80% to 95% of them seen only once. The sample here was peripheral blood, taken 28 days after the second AZD1222 dose. These receptors came from an adult who received the AZD1222 COVID-19 vaccine.

The chain couples TRBV28 to TRBJ1-2; 8 bases match TRBD1. V lost 5 bases to trimming and J lost 4 bases; unmatched junction nucleotides: 6. The length of the CDR3 is 14 residues. The germline V gene encodes CDR1 MDHEN and CDR2 SYDVKM. The DNA of the CDR3 is TGTGCCAGCAGTGTTTCAGGGGGCGGCTATGGCTACACCTTC. Its protein is CASSVSGGGYGYTF.

The chain is built from TRBV5-1 and TRBJ2-3; TRBD2 aligns across 11 bases. V lost 7 bases, J lost 3 bases, and 10 bases stayed unmatched. Germline loops: CDR1 SGHRS, CDR2 YFSETQ. The CDR3 spans 16 residues. The CDR3 DNA reads as TGCGCCAGCGGGCTTAGCGGGAGGGCCGGGACAGATACGCAGTATTTT. Translated: CASGLSGRAGTDTQYF.

The chain links TRBV19 to TRBJ2-3; TRBD2 matches at 14 bases. V lost 3 bases, J lost 5 bases, and 4 bases stayed unmatched. There are 16 residues in the CDR3. The germline V gene has CDR1 LNHDA and CDR2 SQIVND (reference sequence). CDR3 loop: CASSIRGTSGRDTQYF. In DNA, the CDR3 is TGTGCCAGTAGTATCCGCGGGACTAGCGGGAGAGATACGCAGTATTTT. The full variable domain, with the rest looked up from reference TRBV19 and TRBJ2-3, is DGGITQSPKYLFRKEGQNVTLSCEQNLNHDAMYWYRQDPGQGLRLIYYSQIVNDFQKGDIAEGYSVSREKKESFPLTVTSAQKNPTAFYLCASSIRGTSGRDTQYFGPGTRLTVL.

V gene TRBV5-1 combines with J gene TRBJ1-3; 8 bases fit TRBD1. The ends lost 2 bases at V and 2 bases at J; junction bases unmatched: 6. CDR1 is SGHRS, CDR2 YFSETQ, per germline. This CDR3 spans 16 amino acids. The CDR3, as DNA: TGCGCCAGCAGCTTATCCGGGACAGGTCCTGGAAACACCATATATTTT. Translating it yields CASSLSGTGPGNTIYF.

The chain joins TRBV18 to TRBJ2-7; 7 bases map to TRBD1. Germline lookup yields CDR1 KGHSH and CDR2 LQKENI. The ends lost 0 bases at V and 3 bases at J; junction bases unmatched: 8. The CDR3 has 16 residues. The CDR3 here is CASSPPQGQEFYEQYF. Here the CDR3 DNA reads TGTGCCAGCTCACCACCGCAAGGACAGGAGTTCTACGAGCAGTACTTC.

The chain couples TRBV27 to TRBJ2-1; perhaps TRBD1 as D (6 bases). Trimming removed 7 bases from V and 2 bases from J, with 15 bases in between. The CDR3 is made up of 15 amino acids. Germline V CDR1 and CDR2: MNHEY, SMNVEV (reference sequence). The CDR3 region has the DNA TGTGCCAGCACTCCCGGGGACACCCCCTACAATGAGCAGTTCTTC. Its translation is CASTPGDTPYNEQFF.

This clone was recorded a few times. The chain recombines TRBV6-1 with TRBJ1-4, with D uncertain. V shed 3 bases and J shed 8 bases, with 7 bases lying between them. From germline, CDR1 is MNHNS and CDR2 SASEGT. The CDR3 sequence is 12 residues long. CDR3 in DNA: TGTGCCAGCAGTGAGGCCGAGGAAAAACTGTTTTTT. It yields the protein CASSEAEEKLFF.

This chain connects TRBV19 to TRBJ1-1, with a tentative D call TRBD1 (6 bases). Trimming removed 5 bases at V and 1 base at J, with 14 bases between. The CDR3 extends over 15 amino acids. CDR1 is LNHDA and CDR2 is SQIVND in the germline V gene (reference sequence). This CDR3 reads CASSPNRARNTEAFF. For the CDR3, the DNA is TGTGCCAGTAGTCCTAACAGGGCCCGGAACACTGAAGCTTTCTTT.

The J gene is TRBJ2-7, the V gene TRBV28; 12 nucleotides line up with TRBD1. Trimming took 5 bases from V and 5 from J; bases not matched to a gene: 7. CDR1 and CDR2 from the germline V gene are MDHEN and SYDVKM. The CDR3 totals 15 residues. This chain's CDR3 is CASSGGGQGAHEQYF. CDR3 DNA: TGTGCCAGCAGTGGGGGGGGACAGGGGGCCCACGAGCAGTACTTC.

CDR3 region: CASSVVSSQINTEAFF. The CDR3 bases are TGTGCCAGCAGCGTAGTAAGTTCGCAGATAAACACTGAAGCTTTCTTT. The chain combines TRBV9 with TRBJ1-1; D is uncertain. The V end was cut by 0 bases, the J end by 2 bases, with 14 bases between. The CDR3 consists of 16 residues. CDR1 is SGDLS, CDR2 YYNGEE, per germline.

The chain recombines TRBV2 with TRBJ2-4; tentatively, D is TRBD2 (5 bases). The CDR3 has 11 residues. Germline CDR1 and CDR2: SNHLY and FYNNEI. The V gene lost 5 bases and the J gene lost 6 bases, with 5 bases spanning the gap. The DNA of the CDR3 is TGTGCCAGCAGTAGCGGAAACATTCAGTACTTC. Amino acids: CASSSGNIQYF.

The chain's CDR3 is CASSLAGGPGGTDEQFF. The CDR3 bases are TGCGCCAGCAGTTTAGCGGGAGGGCCGGGAGGTACAGATGAGCAGTTCTTC. This chain connects TRBV5-1 to TRBJ2-1, with 11 bases aligning to TRBD2. J gave up 8 bases and V 5 bases, and 15 bases lay outside the gene matches. Germline CDR1 SGHRS, CDR2 YFSETQ. This CDR3 has 17 residues.

The chain joins TRBV27 to TRBJ2-5; 9 bases are shared with TRBD1. Germline loops: CDR1 MNHEY, CDR2 SMNVEV (reference sequence). The CDR3 has 17 residues. Unmatched junction bases numbered 10, after V lost 2 bases and J lost 3 bases. The DNA of the CDR3 is TGTGCCAGCAGTTTAACCGCCGGCGGACAGGGGAAAGAGACCCAGTACTTC. It encodes CASSLTAGGQGKETQYF.

This chain connects TRBV27 to TRBJ2-7; possibly TRBD2 for D (6 bases). The CDR3 is made up of 15 amino acids. The ends were cut back, 0 bases at V and 1 base at J, with 10 bases in the middle. Germline CDR1 MNHEY, CDR2 SMNVEV (reference sequence). CDR3 sequence reads: CASSLSGSWSYEQYF. The CDR3 DNA follows: TGTGCCAGCAGTTTATCCGGGAGTTGGTCCTACGAGCAGTACTTC.

The chain links TRBV28 to TRBJ2-1; TRBD2 matches 9 bases. The trim removed 2 bases at V and 8 bases at J, leaving 13 bases unmatched. Germline-derived CDR1 and CDR2 are MDHEN and SYDVKM. The CDR3 covers 17 residues. CDR3 DNA: TGTGCCAGCAGTTTACCGAGCGGGAGGAGATGGAGCGATGAGCAGTTCTTC. Translation: CASSLPSGRRWSDEQFF.

V is TRBV5-6 and J is TRBJ1-2; the D is unclear. There are 15 residues in the CDR3. The germline V and J ends were trimmed by 1 base and 2 bases, with 12 bases remaining between them. In germline, CDR1 is SGHDT, CDR2 YYEEEE. The CDR3 DNA reads as TGTGCCAGCAGCTTGTGGCGGTCTGGAAACTATGGCTACACCTTC. This gives the protein CASSLWRSGNYGYTF.

The chain has TRBV6-2 or TRBV6-3 and TRBJ2-7; 11 bases are shared with TRBD2. Germline V CDR1 and CDR2: MNHEY, SVGEGT. The V gene end was trimmed by 2 bases and the J gene end by 3 bases; junction bases not matched to a gene: 6. CDR3 length: 16 residues. The CDR3 here is CASSYRATSGSYEQYF. Written as DNA, the CDR3 is TGTGCCAGCAGTTACCGTGCTACTAGCGGGAGCTACGAGCAGTACTTC.

This chain joins TRBV10-3 and TRBJ1-4; maybe TRBD1 (5 bases). Germline assignment: CDR1 ENHRY and CDR2 SYGVKD. The CDR3 has 13 amino acids. With 6 bases removed from V and 5 bases from J, the gap between germline ends came to 10 bases. Written as DNA, the CDR3 is TGTGCCATCAGGCCGGGGCCCAATGAAAAACTGTTTTTT. It specifies CAIRPGPNEKLFF.

J is TRBJ1-5 and V is TRBV10-3; D perhaps matches TRBD1 (5 bases). This CDR3 spans 13 amino acids. Per germline, CDR1 ENHRY and CDR2 SYGVKD. Trimming took off 6 bases at V and 2 bases at J, with 8 bases between the two ends. The CDR3 here is CAISAGGNQPQHF. CDR3 sequence (DNA): TGTGCCATCAGCGCGGGGGGCAATCAGCCCCAGCATTTT.

Regarding this clone: Additional DNA sequences in this sample encode the identical CDR3. The chain combines TRBV3-1 (or the pseudogene TRBV3-2) with TRBJ1-1; D may be TRBD1 (6 bases). This CDR3 spans 14 amino acids. Germline CDR1 reads LGHDT; CDR2 reads YNNKEL (reference sequence). The V and J ends lost 1 base and 1 base respectively, with 7 bases between them. CDR3 sequence: CASSQGGGNTEAFF. The CDR3 DNA reads as TGTGCCAGCAGCCAAGGAGGGGGGAACACTGAAGCTTTCTTT.

This chain uses TRBV18 with TRBJ2-7; no reliable D call. The V end lost 0 bases, the J end lost 7 bases, and 7 bases lay between the germline ends. The germline V gene encodes CDR1 KGHSH and CDR2 LQKENI. There are 12 residues in the CDR3. This CDR3 is CASSPPFAEQYF. In nucleotides, the CDR3 is TGTGCCAGCTCACCACCGTTTGCTGAGCAGTACTTC.

The chain uses TRBV6-5 and TRBJ1-4, with D tentatively TRBD1 (6 bases). Between the trimmed V and J ends, which lost 7 bases and 8 bases, there was a span of 20 bases. The germline gives CDR1 MNHEY, CDR2 SVGAGI. This CDR3 has 15 residues. Here the CDR3 DNA reads TGTGCCAGCACCCCGACAGGCACACATAGAGAAAAACTGTTTTTT. It translates to CASTPTGTHREKLFF.

The genes are TRBV6-1 and TRBJ1-3, with D possibly TRBD1 on 5 matching bases. The CDR3 has 18 amino acids. The germline V gene has CDR1 MNHNS and CDR2 SASEGT. With 2 bases removed from V and 0 bases from J, the gap between germline ends came to 17 bases. CDR3 amino acids: CASSELFQTTASGNTIYF. The DNA of the CDR3 is TGTGCCAGCAGTGAATTGTTTCAAACGACAGCCTCTGGAAACACCATATATTTT.

The chain recombines TRBV28 with TRBJ2-7, with a weak D call TRBD1 (5 bases). Trimming shortened V by 7 bases and J by 6 bases, and 13 bases separated the two germline ends. The germline gives CDR1 MDHEN, CDR2 SYDVKM. This CDR3 comprises 12 residues. CDR3 coding DNA: TGTGCCAGCACCGTCAGGGAAAGCGAGCAGTACTTC. Translated: CASTVRESEQYF.

V gene TRBV5-1 combines with J gene TRBJ2-7; no definite D call. With 0 bases removed from V and 2 bases from J, the gap between germline ends came to 12 bases. The CDR3 consists of 15 residues. Germline CDR1 and CDR2: SGHRS and YFSETQ. DNA of the CDR3: TGCGCCAGCAGCTTGGTCACAGCGACACCCTACGAGCAGTACTTC. As protein: CASSLVTATPYEQYF.

The V gene is TRBV2, the J gene TRBJ1-5, with D perhaps matching TRBD1 (6 bases). Germline V gives CDR1 SNHLY, CDR2 FYNNEI. V was shortened by 8 bases and J by 0 bases, with 11 bases between the two germline ends. The CDR3 is made up of 14 amino acids. The CDR3 loop is CASRRDISNQPQHF. In DNA form, the CDR3 reads TGTGCCAGCCGCCGGGACATTAGCAATCAGCCCCAGCATTTT.

The chain recombines TRBV29-1 with TRBJ1-4, with 7 nucleotides matching TRBD1. Looked up from germline, CDR1 is SQVTM and CDR2 is ANQGSEA. V lost 4 bases and J lost 7; bases outside the gene matches: 3. The CDR3 sequence is 12 residues long. The CDR3 DNA reads as TGCAGCGTTGTTCGGGACAGTGAAAAACTGTTTTTT. Its translation: CSVVRDSEKLFF.

This clone is a singleton in its sample. J is TRBJ1-1 and V is TRBV18; 10 bases align to TRBD1. This CDR3 has 15 amino acids. The V gene end was trimmed by 3 bases and the J gene end by 4 bases; junction bases not matched to a gene: 5. The germline V gene encodes CDR1 KGHSH and CDR2 LQKENI. The CDR3: CASSPGTGVRTEAFF. Here the CDR3 DNA reads TGTGCCAGCTCACCGGGGACAGGGGTTCGCACTGAAGCTTTCTTT.

Comments on this clone: Sequence at one end of the junction differs from germline and may be a read error. This chain connects TRBV28 to TRBJ1-2; the D is unclear. The CDR3 covers 15 residues. Germline CDR1 MDHEN, CDR2 SYDVKM. The DNA for the CDR3 is TGTGCCAGCAGCCGTGGAAGGAGGGAGGCCTCGTATACCGGCTTC. Its protein is CASSRGRREASYTGF.

The chain links TRBV7-9 to TRBJ1-4; unclear D gene. The germline gives CDR1 SEHNR, CDR2 FQNEAQ (reference sequence). V lost 4 bases and J lost 6, with 12 bases in between. CDR3 length: 14 residues. CDR3 sequence: CASSSRGPDEKLFF. DNA for the CDR3: TGTGCCAGCAGCTCCCGCGGCCCGGATGAAAAACTGTTTTTT.